These 18 T cell receptor beta chains were all obtained from the same sample, sequenced in a study of blood T cell repertoires in COVID-19. TCRdb's copy holds only in-frame clones and misses some; the assay was immunoSEQ multiplex PCR. The sample lists some 200,000 clones; 85% to 90% were seen once. The specimen sequenced was peripheral blood. These TCRs come from a woman aged 70-85 years with acute or convalescent COVID-19.

The chain recombines TRBV19 with TRBJ2-2; tentatively, D is TRBD1 (5 bases). The V and J ends lost 6 bases and 4 bases respectively, with 12 bases between them. This CDR3 has 14 residues. Germline CDR1 and CDR2: LNHDA and SQIVND (reference sequence). The CDR3 is CASRGERITGELFF. As DNA, the CDR3 is TGTGCCAGTAGAGGGGAAAGGATCACCGGGGAGCTGTTTTTT.

J is TRBJ1-2 and V is TRBV5-1, with 8 bases aligning to TRBD1. The CDR3 runs to 15 residues. Trimming at V came to 0 bases and at J to 4 bases, leaving 5 bases not matched to a gene. Germline CDR1 and CDR2: SGHRS and YFSETQ. In DNA, the CDR3 is TGCGCCAGCAGCTTGGACAGGGGGGTTGGCTATGGCTACACCTTC. Its protein product is CASSLDRGVGYGYTF.

This chain uses TRBV5-1 with TRBJ1-2; D is uncertain. V was shortened by 0 bases and J by 6 bases, with 12 bases between the two germline ends. The CDR3 length is 14 residues. Germline V gene sequence: CDR1 SGHRS, CDR2 YFSETQ. CDR3 DNA sequence: TGCGCCAGCAGCTTGGTACAGCCCTTGGATGGCTACACCTTC. Its protein is CASSLVQPLDGYTF.

The genes are TRBV5-5 and TRBJ1-2, with 9 positions matching TRBD1. CDR3 length: 16 amino acids. Germline V lookup: CDR1 SGHKS, CDR2 YYEKEE (reference sequence). The J segment lost 7 bases and the V segment lost 0 bases, leaving 10 bases of the junction unmatched. The CDR3 region has the DNA TGTGCCAGCAGCTTGGCCAGGGCACAGGGGGCCGGTGGCTACACCTTC. Amino acids: CASSLARAQGAGGYTF.

This rearrangement joins TRBV27 to TRBJ2-6; 8 bases are a match to TRBD1. The germline V gene encodes CDR1 MNHEY and CDR2 SMNVEV (reference sequence). This CDR3 has 16 amino acids. Trimming cost V 5 bases and J 3 bases; bases outside gene matches: 6. CDR3 protein: CASSHWTGYGANVLTF. DNA of the CDR3: TGTGCCAGCAGTCATTGGACAGGGTATGGGGCCAACGTCCTGACTTTC.

Here the CDR3 reads CASSQDWTGGTNTEAFF. CDR3 nucleotide sequence: TGTGCCAGCAGCCAAGATTGGACAGGGGGCACGAACACTGAAGCTTTCTTT. The genes are TRBV4-2 and TRBJ1-1; 11 bases align to TRBD1. Germline V gene sequence: CDR1 LGHNA, CDR2 YNFKEQ. The CDR3 runs to 17 residues. The ends lost 0 bases at V and 1 base at J; junction bases unmatched: 4.

The V gene is TRBV6-5, the J gene TRBJ2-7; the match to TRBD2 covers 14 bases. This CDR3 is 15 amino acids long. V dropped 4 bases and J dropped 6; count of bases not matched to a gene: 5. Germline CDR1 MNHEY, CDR2 SVGAGI. The CDR3 nucleotides are TGTGCCAGCAGTTCTCGGACTAGCGGGAGGACCGAGCAGTACTTC. Translation gives CASSSRTSGRTEQYF.

This sequence joins TRBV6-5 and TRBJ1-4; 7 bases line up with TRBD1. The J segment lost 7 bases and the V segment lost 5 bases, leaving 10 bases of the junction unmatched. Germline V CDR1 and CDR2: MNHEY, SVGAGI. The length of the CDR3 is 15 residues. This CDR3 is CASSIPTGMVEKLFF. In nucleotides, the CDR3 is TGTGCCAGCAGTATCCCGACAGGGATGGTTGAAAAACTGTTTTTT.

The chain carries TRBV27 and TRBJ2-5; weak D call: TRBD2 (6 bases). From germline, CDR1 is MNHEY and CDR2 SMNVEV (reference sequence). The CDR3 is 15 amino acids. Trimming took 3 bases from V and 1 from J, leaving 12 bases between them. CDR3 DNA: TGTGCCAGCAGTTTCGCTACGGGGGTCCAAGAGACCCAGTACTTC. This sequence encodes CASSFATGVQETQYF.

This chain connects TRBV15 to TRBJ1-2; D is undetermined. CDR1 and CDR2 from the germline V gene are LNHNV and YYDKDF (reference sequence). V was clipped by 5 bases and J by 7 bases, with 23 bases between them. This CDR3 is 16 amino acids long. CDR3 protein: CATSADRGRSGGGYTF. The CDR3 region has the DNA TGTGCCACCAGCGCCGATCGTGGCAGAAGTGGTGGTGGCTACACCTTC.

The gene calls are TRBV2 and TRBJ2-1, with a weak D call TRBD2 (6 bases). This CDR3 is built from 12 residues. Per germline, CDR1 SNHLY and CDR2 FYNNEI. V lost 8 bases, J lost 12 bases, and 17 bases lay in between. The CDR3 DNA follows: TGTGCCAGCGAGGTAGCGGCGTTAGGGCAGTTCTTC. It specifies CASEVAALGQFF. The full variable domain, completed using reference TRBV2 and TRBJ2-1, is EPEVTQTPSHQVTQMGQEVILRCVPISNHLYFYWYRQILGQKVEFLVSFYNNEISEKSEIFDDQFSVERPDGSNFTLKIRSTKLEDSAMYFCASEVAALGQFFGPGTRLTVL.

This clone was recorded only once. The rearrangement uses TRBV14 and TRBJ1-1; D uncertain. Trimming took 3 bases from V and 4 from J, leaving 9 bases between them. This CDR3 spans 13 amino acids. Germline V gene data show CDR1 as SGHDN and CDR2 as FVKESK. In DNA form, the CDR3 reads TGTGCCAGCAGCCACCCCGGGAGCACTGAAGCTTTCTTT. Amino acids: CASSHPGSTEAFF. The complete variable domain, with remaining parts taken from reference TRBV14 and TRBJ1-1, reads EAGVTQFPSHSVIEKGQTVTLRCDPISGHDNLYWYRRVMGKEIKFLLHFVKESKQDESGMPNNRFLAERTGGTYSTLKVQPAELEDSGVYFCASSHPGSTEAFFGQGTRLTVV.

The chain uses TRBV10-3 and TRBJ1-1, with D possibly matching TRBD1 (5 bases). CDR3 length: 15 residues. Trimming removed 0 bases from V and 4 bases from J, with 12 bases in between. Germline loops: CDR1 ENHRY, CDR2 SYGVKD. CDR3 sequence: CAISESPGWATEAFF. The CDR3 DNA reads TGTGCCATCAGTGAGTCTCCAGGGTGGGCCACTGAAGCTTTCTTT.

The chain combines TRBV6-1 with TRBJ2-7; 8 nucleotides line up with TRBD2. The CDR3 totals 15 residues. CDR1 MNHNS and CDR2 SASEGT come from the germline V gene. Trimming at V came to 1 base and at J to 3 bases, leaving 5 bases not matched to a gene. The CDR3, as DNA: TGTGCCAGCAGTGAAGGAGGGACTAGTCGCTACGAGCAGTACTTC. Its protein product is CASSEGGTSRYEQYF.

This clone was counted only a few times. The chain recombines TRBV2 with TRBJ1-2; the D gene is possibly TRBD1 (6 bases). This CDR3 spans 16 amino acids. V lost 6 bases to trimming and J lost 7 bases, with 24 bases between them. CDR1 is SNHLY, CDR2 FYNNEI, per germline. The DNA for the CDR3 is TGTGCCAGCAGCTACACCCGAGGGGGACCTACCACTGGCTACACCTTC. It yields the protein CASSYTRGGPTTGYTF.

This chain links TRBV27 with TRBJ1-1, with 7 bases matching TRBD1. Losses at the gene ends were 3 bases for V and 5 bases for J; bases not matched to a gene: 6. This CDR3 region has 14 residues. CDR1 MNHEY and CDR2 SMNVEV come from the germline V gene (reference sequence). CDR3 in amino acids: CASSLSQGVTEAFF. CDR3 sequence (DNA): TGTGCCAGCAGTTTGAGTCAGGGGGTAACTGAAGCTTTCTTT.

Of note for this clone: At the DNA level, this CDR3 is encoded by other sequences in the same sample as well. This sequence joins TRBV28 and TRBJ2-3, with 9 bases lining up with TRBD1. CDR1 is MDHEN, CDR2 SYDVKM, per germline. The CDR3 has 15 amino acids. With 8 bases clipped from V and 2 bases from J, the junction kept 8 bases outside the gene matches. The CDR3 sequence is CASGLQGAFTDTQYF. CDR3 DNA: TGTGCCAGCGGATTACAGGGGGCGTTCACAGATACGCAGTATTTT.

This clone was counted once. The chain joins TRBV4-3 to TRBJ1-2, with a weak D call TRBD1 (5 bases). Trimming cost V 0 bases and J 8 bases, with 16 bases left between them. The CDR3 is 15 residues long. In germline, CDR1 is LGHNA, CDR2 YSLEER. CDR3 protein: CASSQEGRVLGGYTF. The CDR3 DNA sequence: TGCGCCAGCAGCCAAGAAGGCAGGGTCCTGGGGGGCTACACCTTC.